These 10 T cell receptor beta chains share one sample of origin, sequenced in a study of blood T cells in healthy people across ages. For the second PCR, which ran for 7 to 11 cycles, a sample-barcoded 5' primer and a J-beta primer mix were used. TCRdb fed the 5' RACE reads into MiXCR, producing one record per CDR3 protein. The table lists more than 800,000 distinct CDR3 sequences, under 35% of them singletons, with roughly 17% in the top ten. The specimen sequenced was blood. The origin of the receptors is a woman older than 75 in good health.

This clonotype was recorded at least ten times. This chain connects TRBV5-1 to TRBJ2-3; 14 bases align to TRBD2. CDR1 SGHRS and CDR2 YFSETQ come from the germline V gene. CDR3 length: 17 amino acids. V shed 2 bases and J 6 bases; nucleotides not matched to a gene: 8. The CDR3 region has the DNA TGCGCCAGCAGCTTCCATGAGACTAGCGGGGGGGCTGATACGCAGTATTTT. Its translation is CASSFHETSGGADTQYF.

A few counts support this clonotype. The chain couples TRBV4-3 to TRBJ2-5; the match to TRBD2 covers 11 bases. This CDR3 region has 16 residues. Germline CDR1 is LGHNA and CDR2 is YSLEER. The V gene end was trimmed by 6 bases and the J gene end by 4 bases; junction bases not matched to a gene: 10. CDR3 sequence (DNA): TGCGCCAGCAGTAGTATAGCGGGGGGGCCAGGAGAGACCCAGTACTTC. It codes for CASSSIAGGPGETQYF.

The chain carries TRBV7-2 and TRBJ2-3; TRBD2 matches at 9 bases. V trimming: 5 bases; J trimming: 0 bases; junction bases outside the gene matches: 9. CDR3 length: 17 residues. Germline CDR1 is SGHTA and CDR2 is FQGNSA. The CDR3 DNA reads TGTGCCAGCAGCCAAGAAGGGCGGGGGGGGAGCACAGATACGCAGTATTTT. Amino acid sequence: CASSQEGRGGSTDTQYF.

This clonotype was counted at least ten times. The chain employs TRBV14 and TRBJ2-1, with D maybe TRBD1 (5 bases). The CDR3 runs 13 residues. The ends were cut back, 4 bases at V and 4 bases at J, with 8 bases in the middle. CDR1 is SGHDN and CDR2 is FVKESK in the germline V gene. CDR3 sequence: CASSRRTYNEQFF. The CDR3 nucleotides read TGTGCCAGCAGCCGTCGGACATACAATGAGCAGTTCTTC.

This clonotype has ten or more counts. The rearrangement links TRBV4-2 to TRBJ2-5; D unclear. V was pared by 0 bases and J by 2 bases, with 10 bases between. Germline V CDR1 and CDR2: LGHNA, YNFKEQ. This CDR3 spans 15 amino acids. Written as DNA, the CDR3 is TGTGCCAGCAGCCAAGATCCCGGTGCTCAAGAGACCCAGTACTTC. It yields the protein CASSQDPGAQETQYF.

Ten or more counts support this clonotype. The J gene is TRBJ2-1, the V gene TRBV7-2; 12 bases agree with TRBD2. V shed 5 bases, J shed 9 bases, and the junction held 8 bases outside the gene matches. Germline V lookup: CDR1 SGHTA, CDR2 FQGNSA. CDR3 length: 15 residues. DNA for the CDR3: TGTGCCAGCAGCGCTCGGGCTAGCGGGGGGGGTGAGCAGTTCTTC. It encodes CASSARASGGGEQFF.

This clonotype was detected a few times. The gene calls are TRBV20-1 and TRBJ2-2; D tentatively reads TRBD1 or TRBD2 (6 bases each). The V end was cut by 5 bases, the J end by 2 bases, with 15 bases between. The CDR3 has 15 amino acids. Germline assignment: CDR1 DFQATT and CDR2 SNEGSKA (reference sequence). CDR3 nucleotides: TGCAGTGCTCTAAGGGGGACTTCTAACACCGGGGAGCTGTTTTTT. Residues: CSALRGTSNTGELFF.

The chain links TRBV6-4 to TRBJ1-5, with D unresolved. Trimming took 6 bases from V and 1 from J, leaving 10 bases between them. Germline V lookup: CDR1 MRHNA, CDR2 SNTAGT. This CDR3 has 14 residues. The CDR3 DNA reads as TGTGCCAGCAGCGCGACTTGGAGCAATCAGCCCCAGCATTTT. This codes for CASSATWSNQPQHF.

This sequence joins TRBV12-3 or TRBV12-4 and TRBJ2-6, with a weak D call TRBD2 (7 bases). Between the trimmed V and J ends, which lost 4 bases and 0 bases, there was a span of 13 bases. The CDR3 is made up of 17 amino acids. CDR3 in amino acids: CASSSEGGASGANVLTF. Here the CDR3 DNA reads TGTGCCAGCAGTTCCGAGGGGGGGGCCTCTGGGGCCAACGTCCTGACTTTC.

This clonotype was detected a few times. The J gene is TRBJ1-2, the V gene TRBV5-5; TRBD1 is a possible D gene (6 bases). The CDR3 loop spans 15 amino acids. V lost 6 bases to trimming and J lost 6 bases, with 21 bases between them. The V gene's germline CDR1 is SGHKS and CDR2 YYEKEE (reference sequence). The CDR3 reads CASILETSRGNGYTF. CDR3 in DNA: TGTGCCAGCATCCTCGAAACCAGCAGGGGAAATGGCTACACCTTC.